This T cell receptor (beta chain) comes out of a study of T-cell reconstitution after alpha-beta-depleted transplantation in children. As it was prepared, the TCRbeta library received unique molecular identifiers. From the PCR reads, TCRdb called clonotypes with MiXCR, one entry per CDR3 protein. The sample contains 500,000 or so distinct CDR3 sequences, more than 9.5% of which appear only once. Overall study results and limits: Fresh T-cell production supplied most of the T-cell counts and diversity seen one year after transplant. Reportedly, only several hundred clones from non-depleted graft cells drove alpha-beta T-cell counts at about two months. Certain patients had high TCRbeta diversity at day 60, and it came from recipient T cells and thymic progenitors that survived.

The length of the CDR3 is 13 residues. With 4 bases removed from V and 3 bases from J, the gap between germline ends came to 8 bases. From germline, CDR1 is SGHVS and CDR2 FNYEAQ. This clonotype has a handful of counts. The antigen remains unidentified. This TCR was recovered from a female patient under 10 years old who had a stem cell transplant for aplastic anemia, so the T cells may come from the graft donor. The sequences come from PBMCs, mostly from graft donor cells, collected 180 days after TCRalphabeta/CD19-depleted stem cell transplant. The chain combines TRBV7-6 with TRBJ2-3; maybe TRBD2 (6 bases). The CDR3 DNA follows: TGTGCCAGCAGCTGGACTACTACAGATACGCAGTATTTT. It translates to CASSWTTTDTQYF.